A single count supports the clone carrying this T cell receptor beta chain. TCRdb's copy holds only in-frame clones and misses some; the assay was immunoSEQ multiplex PCR. The sample consists of 50,000 or so clones, 77% of them appearing once. This specimen comes from a study of PD-L1 blockade in urothelial cancer. Overall study context: The number of prior chemotherapy regimens per patient was 0 to 3.

Germline CDR1 and CDR2: MNHNY and SVGAGI (reference sequence). The CDR3 has 16 residues. V was shortened by 5 bases and J by 0 bases, with 11 bases between the two germline ends. J is TRBJ2-6 and V is TRBV6-6; possibly TRBD2 for D (5 bases). The origin of this receptor is a man between 65 and 85 years old with urothelial cancer. The sequencing here drew on PBMCs, taken around atezolizumab (anti-PD-L1) treatment. CDR3 protein: CASSPTRGSGANVLTF. DNA for the CDR3: TGTGCCAGCAGTCCGACTCGGGGCTCTGGGGCCAACGTCCTGACTTTC.